This TCR beta chain was identified in a study of T cell responses to AZD1222 COVID-19 vaccine. General study results and limits: Females outnumbered males among donors, who were mostly white British; clonal diversity was possibly underestimated. Repertoires were obtained only post-peak T cell response. With two AZD1222 doses given, Spike-specific TCR breadth and depth both rose.

Repertoires were generated with immunoSEQ multiplex PCR, while TCRdb's copy carries only in-frame clones and drops some. The data contain 140,000 to 150,000 clones, under 95% of them singletons. For this clone: What it recognizes is unknown.

The germline V gene encodes CDR1 LGHNT and CDR2 FRNRAP. The CDR3 is 13 residues long. V was clipped by 4 bases and J by 4 bases; unmatched bases: 3. The source material was peripheral blood, sampled on day 0 of AZD1222 vaccination. This TCR came from an adult in good health. The chain is built from TRBV12-5 and TRBJ1-2, with 7 bases aligning to TRBD1. The CDR3: CASGSTGSYGYTF. The CDR3 bases are TGTGCTAGTGGTTCGACAGGGTCCTATGGCTACACCTTC.